Below, one T cell receptor (beta chain) is given with its context. Its antigen remains unidentified. Combining a sample-barcoded 5' primer with a J-beta primer mix, a second PCR ran for 7 to 11 cycles. Each of the cDNA molecules was tagged by a template-switch adaptor with 12 random nucleotides. TCRdb used MiXCR to reprocess the 5' RACE reads, holding one entry per CDR3 protein. The sample has about 680,000 distinct CDR3 sequences; around half are singletons. This specimen belongs to a study of blood T cells in healthy people across ages. Findings and limits, study-wide: PBMCs left unsorted prevented a conclusive naive versus antigen-experienced comparison.

Looked up from germline, CDR1 is LGHNA and CDR2 is YNFKEQ. CDR3 length: 15 residues. The sample comprised blood. The chain couples TRBV4-2 to TRBJ2-5; 9 nucleotides agree with TRBD2. Judging by the DNA end, TRBJ2-7 fits better; the J call may be wrong. The TCR was taken from a woman between 55 and 75 years old in good health. DNA of the CDR3: TGTGCCAGCAGCCTGCGGGAGGGCCTTCTGTACGAGCAGTACTTC. Encoded protein: CASSLREGLLYEQYF.